This is a list of T cell receptor beta chains from one sample in a study of OX40 agonist ivuxolimab in advanced cancers. Profiled with immunoSEQ multiplex PCR; TCRdb holds only in-frame clones, not every one. The data contain around 97,000 clones, 85% to 90% of them singletons. The sample here was CD4+ or CD8+ T cells sorted from blood, taken in a trial of the OX40 agonist ivuxolimab. The receptors originated from an adult with an advanced solid tumor such as melanoma, head and neck, liver or kidney cancer. The CDR3 runs from the conserved cysteine through the conserved F or W. D genes are given only for firm matches. A row's size may be missing; if present it is once, few, many or a size class.

D	V	size	J	DNA	CDR3
TRBD2	TRBV7-2	once	TRBJ2-3	TGTGCCAGCAGCTTAGTGGGACTAGCGGCAGATACGCAGTATTTT	CASSLVGLAADTQYF
NA	TRBV6-5	NA	TRBJ2-7	TGTGCCAGCAGCGGGACTTCCGGGACGGAGCAGTACTTC	CASSGTSGTEQYF
TRBD1	TRBV7-2	NA	TRBJ1-2	TGTGCCAGCAGCTTACGACCAGGGGGTGACTATGGCTACACCTTC	CASSLRPGGDYGYTF
NA	TRBV7-2	NA	TRBJ2-3	TGTGCCAGCAGCCAAGGGGGGGCAGGCGCAGATACGCAGTATTTT	CASSQGGAGADTQYF
NA	TRBV19	few	TRBJ1-1	TGTGCCAGTTCCGGGACGTTGAACACTGAAGCTTTCTTT	CASSGTLNTEAFF
NA	TRBV4-1	once	TRBJ2-1	TGCGCCAGCACGGGGGACCTACCCCGTGGCAATGAGCAGTTCTTC	CASTGDLPRGNEQFF
NA	TRBV25-1	NA	TRBJ1-2	TGTGCCACAGGGAACTCCTACAATGGCTACACCTTC	CATGNSYNGYTF
TRBD1	TRBV7-9	few	TRBJ2-5	TGTGCCAGCAGACGACCGGGACAGGGCCAAGAGACCCAGTACTTC	CASRRPGQGQETQYF
TRBD1	TRBV10-3	NA	TRBJ1-6	TGTGCCATCAGTGAGGAACAGGGGGGAGGTGGACCCCTCCACTTT	CAISEEQGGGGPLHF
NA	TRBV6-4	NA	TRBJ2-7	TGTGCCAGCAGTGACTCTGACAAATACGAGCAGTACTTC	CASSDSDKYEQYF
NA	TRBV15	NA	TRBJ2-1	TGTGCCACCAGCAGAGATGTGGGCTCCTACAATGAGCAGTTCTTC	CATSRDVGSYNEQFF
NA	TRBV7-2	NA	TRBJ2-3	TGTGCCAGCAGCTTAGATCCAGATACGCAGTATTTT	CASSLDPDTQYF
NA	TRBV7-8	once	TRBJ2-2	TGTGCCAGCAGCTTATCCACCGGGGAGCTGTTTTTT	CASSLSTGELFF
NA	TRBV29-1	NA	TRBJ2-1	TGCAGTACGGAGAGCTCCTACAATGAGCAGTTCTTC	CSTESSYNEQFF
NA	TRBV10-3	NA	TRBJ1-5	TGTGCCATCAGTGTTGCCGGGGCCGCCGGAACTAGCAATCAGCCCCAGCATTTT	CAISVAGAAGTSNQPQHF
NA	TRBV2	NA	TRBJ2-1	TGTGCCAGCAGTGTGTACAATGAGCAGTTCTTC	CASSVYNEQFF
TRBD1	TRBV5-1	NA	TRBJ1-1	TGCGCCAGCAGGGGACAGGGGGAATTGAACACTGAAGCTTTCTTT	CASRGQGELNTEAFF
NA	TRBV7-3	NA	TRBJ1-6	TGTGCCAGCAGCTTAAGGAGGGGAGACAATTCACCCCTCCACTTT	CASSLRRGDNSPLHF
TRBD2	TRBV2	NA	TRBJ2-3	TGTGCCAGCAGCTGGACTAGGGATACGCAGTATTTT	CASSWTRDTQYF
NA	TRBV30	NA	TRBJ1-4	TGTGCCTGGAGTGCTGGGCAGGGTTCTAAAAAACTGTTTTTT	CAWSAGQGSKKLFF
TRBD1	TRBV28	NA	TRBJ1-1	TGTGCCAGCAGTTCAGTCAGGGGGCAAGCTTTCTTT	CASSSVRGQAFF
NA	TRBV7-8	NA	TRBJ2-7	TGTGCCAGCAGCTTAATTCGGGACCCAAAGACCGAGCAGTACTTC	CASSLIRDPKTEQYF
TRBD2	TRBV7-2	NA	TRBJ2-5	TGTGCCAGCACCCGGACTAGCGGGAGTGGGGGGGAGACCCAGTACTTC	CASTRTSGSGGETQYF
NA	TRBV6-1	NA	TRBJ1-2	TGTGCCAGCCCACGGGACAATGGCTATGGCTACACCTTC	CASPRDNGYGYTF
NA	TRBV7-8	NA	TRBJ1-2	TGTGCCAGCAGCTTAGCACAGAACTATGGCTACACCTTC	CASSLAQNYGYTF
NA	TRBV7-9	NA	TRBJ2-3	TGTGCCAGCAGCTTAGGGAGCTTCGCAGATACGCAGTATTTT	CASSLGSFADTQYF
NA	TRBV19	once	TRBJ2-7	TGTGCCAGTAGCATCTCCCCCTCAGGGTACGAGCAGTACTTC	CASSISPSGYEQYF
NA	TRBV20-1	few	TRBJ1-1	TGCAGTGCTCCGAACGCTTTCTTT	CSAPNAFF
NA	TRBV21-1	NA	TRBJ2-3	TGTGCCAGCAGCCGAGGACTACGCTCCACAGATACGCAGTATTTT	CASSRGLRSTDTQYF
NA	TRBV19	NA	TRBJ2-1	TGTGCCAGTAGTACAAGGGGGAGGAACTACAATGAGCAGTTCTTC	CASSTRGRNYNEQFF
NA	TRBV2	NA	TRBJ1-4	TGTGCCAGCAGTATACAAGGACCAGCGACTAATGAAAAACTGTTTTTT	CASSIQGPATNEKLFF
NA	TRBV4-2	few	TRBJ1-1	TGTGCCAGCAGCAAGACGGGACAGAACACTGAAGCTTTCTTT	CASSKTGQNTEAFF
NA	TRBV18	NA	TRBJ1-1	TGTGCCAGCTCCCCTGTCTTCGGGTCCGGCACTGAAGCTTTCTTT	CASSPVFGSGTEAFF
NA	TRBV27	NA	TRBJ2-2	TGTGCCAGCAGTTTACCGGCCTCAGGCACCGGGGAGCTGTTTTTT	CASSLPASGTGELFF
NA	TRBV14	NA	TRBJ2-1	TGTGCCAGCAGCCCTCAAGGGAATTTCAACAATGAGCAGTTCTTC	CASSPQGNFNNEQFF
NA	TRBV7-2	NA	TRBJ1-1	TGTGCCAGCAGCTCCCGGGACGGCACTGAAGCTTTCTTT	CASSSRDGTEAFF
NA	TRBV30	NA	TRBJ2-1	TGTGCCTGGAGTGTAAGGACCCTGGGGTTTGAGCAGTTCTTC	CAWSVRTLGFEQFF
TRBD2	TRBV10-3	NA	TRBJ2-5	TGTGCCATCAGCGGATATAGCGGGGTAGGGCGAGAGACCCAGTACTTC	CAISGYSGVGRETQYF
TRBD2	TRBV7-2	NA	TRBJ2-1	TGTGCCAGCAGCTTAGGGGGAGGGGATGAGCAGTTCTTC	CASSLGGGDEQFF
NA	TRBV5-6	NA	TRBJ2-7	TGTGCCAGCAGCAGGAGAGACAGGAAGTCCTACGAGCAGTACTTC	CASSRRDRKSYEQYF
NA	TRBV30	NA	TRBJ1-5	TGTGCCTGGGCAAGGACCTCTGGGCCCCAGCATTTT	CAWARTSGPQHF
TRBD1	TRBV2	once	TRBJ1-2	TGTGCCAGCAGTCACGCGGACAGGGTTTTAGGTGGCTACACCTTC	CASSHADRVLGGYTF
TRBD1	TRBV5-6	NA	TRBJ2-1	TGTGCCAGCAGCTTGGAAGTGTCGGGACAGGGGATGGGTGAGCAGTTCTTC	CASSLEVSGQGMGEQFF
NA	TRBV10-3	NA	TRBJ1-2	TGTGCCATCACTGTAACGTCTCAACGAGGCTACACCTTC	CAITVTSQRGYTF
NA	TRBV6-5	NA	TRBJ1-6	TGTGCCAGCAGCTTTCAGGGGACGTATTCACCCCTCCACTTT	CASSFQGTYSPLHF
NA	TRBV7-9	NA	TRBJ1-3	TGTGCCAGCAGCACTTTTGGGTCTTACTCTGGAAACACCATATATTTT	CASSTFGSYSGNTIYF
TRBD2	TRBV7-3	NA	TRBJ2-1	TGTGCCAGCAGCTCCGGGACTAGCGGCTCCCATGAGCAGTTCTTC	CASSSGTSGSHEQFF
TRBD1	TRBV25-1	NA	TRBJ1-1	TGTGCCAGCAGTGAGGGACAGCTGAGCACTGAAGCTTTCTTT	CASSEGQLSTEAFF
TRBD1	TRBV5-1	NA	TRBJ2-5	TGCGCCAGCAGCTTGGGCTCAGGGGGTCGTAGGGCCCAAGAGACCCAGTACTTC	CASSLGSGGRRAQETQYF
TRBD2	TRBV6-5	NA	TRBJ2-3	TGTGCCAGCAGTCAGGGACTAAACTCAGATACGCAGTATTTT	CASSQGLNSDTQYF
NA	TRBV5-8	NA	TRBJ1-4	TGTGCCAGCAGCCCTGTGGGCGGGGCAACTAATGAAAAACTGTTTTTT	CASSPVGGATNEKLFF
TRBD2	TRBV7-2	NA	TRBJ2-1	TGTGCCAGCAGCCCTCACAGAAGCGGGAGAACCTCCTACAATGAGCAGTTCTTC	CASSPHRSGRTSYNEQFF
NA	TRBV15	NA	TRBJ1-5	TGTGCCACCAGCAGGAGCGGGGGCAGGCAGCCCCAGCATTTT	CATSRSGGRQPQHF